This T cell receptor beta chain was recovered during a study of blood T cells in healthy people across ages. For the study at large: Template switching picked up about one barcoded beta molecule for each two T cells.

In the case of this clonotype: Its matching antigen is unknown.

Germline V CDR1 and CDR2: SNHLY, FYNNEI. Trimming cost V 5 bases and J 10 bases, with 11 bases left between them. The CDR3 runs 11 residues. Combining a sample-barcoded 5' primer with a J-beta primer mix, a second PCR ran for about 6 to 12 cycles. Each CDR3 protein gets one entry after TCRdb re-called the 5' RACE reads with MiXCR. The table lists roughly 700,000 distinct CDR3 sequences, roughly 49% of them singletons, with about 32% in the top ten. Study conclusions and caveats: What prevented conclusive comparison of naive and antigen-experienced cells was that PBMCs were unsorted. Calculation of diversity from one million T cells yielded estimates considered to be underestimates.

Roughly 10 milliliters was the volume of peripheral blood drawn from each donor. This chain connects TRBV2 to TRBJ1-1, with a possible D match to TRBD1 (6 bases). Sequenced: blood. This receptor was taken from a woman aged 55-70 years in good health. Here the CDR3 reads CASSRGLGAFF. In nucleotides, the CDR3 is TGTGCCAGCAGTCGGGGGCTTGGAGCTTTCTTT.